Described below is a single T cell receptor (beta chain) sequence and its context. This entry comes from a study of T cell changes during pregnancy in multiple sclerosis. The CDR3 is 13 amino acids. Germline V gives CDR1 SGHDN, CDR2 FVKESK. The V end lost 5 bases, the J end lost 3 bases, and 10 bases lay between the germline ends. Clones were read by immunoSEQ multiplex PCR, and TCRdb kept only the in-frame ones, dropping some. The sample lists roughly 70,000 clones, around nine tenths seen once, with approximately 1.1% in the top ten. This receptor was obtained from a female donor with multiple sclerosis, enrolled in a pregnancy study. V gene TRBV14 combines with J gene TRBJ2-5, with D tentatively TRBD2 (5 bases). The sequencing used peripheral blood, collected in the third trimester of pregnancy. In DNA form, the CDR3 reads TGTGCCAGCAGCGAAAAGGGAGAAGAGACCCAGTACTTC. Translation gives CASSEKGEETQYF.